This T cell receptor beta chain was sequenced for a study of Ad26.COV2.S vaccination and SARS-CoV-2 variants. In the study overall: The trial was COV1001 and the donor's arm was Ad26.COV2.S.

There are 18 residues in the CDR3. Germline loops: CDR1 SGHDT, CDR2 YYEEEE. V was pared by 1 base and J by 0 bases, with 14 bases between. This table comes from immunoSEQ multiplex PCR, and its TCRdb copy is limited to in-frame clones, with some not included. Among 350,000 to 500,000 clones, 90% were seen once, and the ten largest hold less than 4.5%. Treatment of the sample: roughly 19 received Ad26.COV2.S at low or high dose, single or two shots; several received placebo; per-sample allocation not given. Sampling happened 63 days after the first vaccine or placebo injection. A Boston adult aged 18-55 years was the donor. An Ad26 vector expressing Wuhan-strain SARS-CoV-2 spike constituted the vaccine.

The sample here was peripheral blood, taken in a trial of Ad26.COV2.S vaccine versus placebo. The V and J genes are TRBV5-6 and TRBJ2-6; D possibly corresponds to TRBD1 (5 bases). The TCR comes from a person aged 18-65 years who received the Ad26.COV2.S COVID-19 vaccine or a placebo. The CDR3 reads CASSLTGELRSGANVLTF. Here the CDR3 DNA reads TGTGCCAGCAGCTTGACAGGCGAACTTCGCTCTGGGGCCAACGTCCTGACTTTC. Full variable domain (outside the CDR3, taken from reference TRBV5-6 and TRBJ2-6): DAGVTQSPTHLIKTRGQQVTLRCSPKSGHDTVSWYQQALGQGPQFIFQYYEEEERQRGNFPDRFSGHQFPNYSSELNVNALLLGDSALYLCASSLTGELRSGANVLTFGAGSRLTVL.